The 23 T cell receptor beta chains presented below share a single source sample, sequenced in a study of cytomegalovirus exposure and HLA in healthy donors (dated by TCRdb to the late 2010s). Library preparation used the immunoSEQ multiplex PCR assay. A mixture of 60 forward primers for TCR Vbeta segments and 13 reverse primers for TCR Jbeta segments was used in the multiplex PCR. TCRdb carries this immuneACCESS record with in-frame sequences only. Its versions omit some clonotypes, under half of them owing to an unresolved V gene in the studies checked, with the rest unexplained. The sample records 200,000 to 300,000 clones, 82% of which are singletons. More than 5% of the sample lies in the top ten. The sample comprised PBMCs. The receptors here all came from a woman in her thirties or forties in good health and CMV-seropositive.

The chain joins TRBV6-5 to TRBJ1-4; no clear D gene. The CDR3 contains 15 residues. The V end lost 0 bases, the J end lost 8 bases, and 13 bases lay between the germline ends. Per the germline V gene, CDR1 is MNHEY and CDR2 is SVGAGI. The DNA of the CDR3 is TGTGCCAGCAGTTACTCGCGAGGCTCGGGGGAAAAACTGTTTTTT. It specifies CASSYSRGSGEKLFF.

This clone was seen once. The rearrangement links TRBV7-2 to TRBJ2-1; a weak D match, TRBD2 (6 bases). Trimming cost V 2 bases and J 4 bases, with 12 bases left between them. Germline V lookup: CDR1 SGHTA, CDR2 FQGNSA. The CDR3 length is 15 residues. The CDR3 here is CASSLRRGIYNEQFF. DNA for the CDR3: TGTGCCAGCAGCTTAAGACGGGGGATTTACAATGAGCAGTTCTTC.

This clone was seen a few times. The chain employs TRBV4-1 and TRBJ2-4; 7 bases fit TRBD1. The CDR3 consists of 15 residues. V lost 2 bases and J lost 7; bases outside the gene matches: 8. Germline V CDR1 and CDR2: MGHRA, YSYEKL. This chain's CDR3 is CASSQPGDSRNIQYF. The CDR3 region has the DNA TGCGCCAGCAGCCAACCCGGGGACAGTAGGAACATTCAGTACTTC.

This chain joins TRBV5-4 and TRBJ1-3; D uncertain. V lost 3 bases and J 0 bases, leaving 13 bases between the germline ends. The length of the CDR3 is 16 residues. Germline V gives CDR1 SGHNT, CDR2 YYREEE (reference sequence). CDR3 sequence reads: CASSSGASRSGNTIYF. CDR3 sequence (DNA): TGTGCCAGCAGCTCTGGAGCGTCTCGCTCTGGAAACACCATATATTTT.

The chain joins TRBV7-9 to TRBJ2-1, with D perhaps TRBD2 (6 bases). V was clipped by 5 bases and J by 8 bases, with 19 bases between them. Per the germline V gene, CDR1 is SEHNR and CDR2 is FQNEAQ (reference sequence). This CDR3 is built from 15 residues. The DNA of the CDR3 is TGTGCCAGCAGCCCCCCTGGAAGGGGAGGCCATGAGCAGTTCTTC. This translates into CASSPPGRGGHEQFF.

The chain couples TRBV2 to TRBJ1-2; a weak D match, TRBD1 (6 bases). V lost 6 bases and J 6 bases, leaving 8 bases between the germline ends. From germline, CDR1 is SNHLY and CDR2 FYNNEI. The length of the CDR3 is 11 residues. CDR3 region: CASRRQDGYTF. The CDR3 DNA reads as TGTGCCAGCAGACGACAGGATGGCTACACCTTC.

This chain joins TRBV5-6 and TRBJ2-3, with 8 bases that match TRBD2. The CDR3 totals 15 residues. Germline loops: CDR1 SGHDT, CDR2 YYEEEE. The V and J ends lost 1 base and 2 bases, in that order; junction bases with no gene match: 3. The CDR3: CASSLTGGITDTQYF. CDR3 nucleotide sequence: TGTGCCAGCAGCTTGACGGGGGGGATCACAGATACGCAGTATTTT.

As for this clone: This sample includes further DNA sequences coding for the same CDR3. The rearrangement links TRBV27 to TRBJ1-6; D gene uncertain. Germline V lookup: CDR1 MNHEY, CDR2 SMNVEV (reference sequence). The ends were cut back, 9 bases at V and 7 bases at J, with 10 bases in the middle. The CDR3 has 12 amino acids. CDR3 sequence: CASLTGNSPLHF. Here the CDR3 DNA reads TGTGCCAGTTTAACGGGGAATTCACCCCTCCACTTT.

The chain combines TRBV9 with TRBJ1-1; maybe TRBD1 (5 bases). Trimming took off 3 bases at V and 0 bases at J, with 12 bases between the two ends. CDR1 is SGDLS, CDR2 YYNGEE, per germline. The CDR3 runs 15 residues. CDR3 sequence (DNA): TGTGCCAGCAGCGGCGGGGTCAGGGTGAACACTGAAGCTTTCTTT. Translation gives CASSGGVRVNTEAFF.

This clone was counted once. This chain connects TRBV11-3 to TRBJ1-2, with a tentative D call TRBD1 (6 bases). Deletions cut 2 bases from V and 7 bases from J, with 14 bases between. Germline V gene sequence: CDR1 SGHNT, CDR2 YENEEA. CDR3 length: 14 residues. This CDR3 reads CASSLNGAGAGYTF. The CDR3 nucleotides read TGTGCCAGCAGCTTAAACGGGGCAGGGGCTGGCTACACCTTC.

There are a few counts of this clone. V and J are TRBV7-3 and TRBJ2-5, with D tentatively TRBD2 (7 bases). Trimming left V 2 bases short and J 5 bases short, with 12 bases between. The CDR3 consists of 14 residues. Germline lookup yields CDR1 SGHTA and CDR2 FQGTGA. The CDR3 bases are TGTGCCAGCAGCTTAGCGGGGGCTGGGGAGACCCAGTACTTC. Amino acid sequence: CASSLAGAGETQYF.

The genes are TRBV4-1 and TRBJ1-5; 7 nucleotides align to TRBD1. Per the germline V gene, CDR1 is MGHRA and CDR2 is YSYEKL. V was clipped by 5 bases and J by 3 bases; unmatched bases: 7. The CDR3 sequence is 15 residues long. The CDR3: CASSARTGLNQPQHF. CDR3 DNA: TGCGCCAGCAGCGCCCGGACAGGCCTCAATCAGCCCCAGCATTTT.

V usage is TRBV27 and J usage is TRBJ2-3, with TRBD1 matching over 9 bases. V lost 6 bases to trimming and J lost 3 bases; unmatched junction nucleotides: 7. This CDR3 has 15 residues. Per germline, CDR1 MNHEY and CDR2 SMNVEV (reference sequence). The CDR3 region is CASRVDRGTTDTQYF. The CDR3 DNA reads TGTGCCAGCAGGGTGGACAGGGGTACTACAGATACGCAGTATTTT.

The table lists this clone with a count of one. V and J are TRBV29-1 and TRBJ2-7, with 7 bases aligning to TRBD1. V dropped 3 bases and J dropped 3; count of bases not matched to a gene: 2. The germline gives CDR1 SQVTM, CDR2 ANQGSEA. This CDR3 has 12 residues. CDR3 sequence: CSVEGQNYEQYF. As DNA, the CDR3 is TGCAGCGTTGAGGGACAGAACTACGAGCAGTACTTC.

The V gene is TRBV10-1, the J gene TRBJ2-5; 9 bases are shared with TRBD2. Germline CDR1 and CDR2: WNHNN and SYGVQD (reference sequence). The CDR3 is 17 amino acids. Germline trimming cut 5 bases from V and 0 bases from J; bases unmatched to any gene: 10. The CDR3 is CASSKTWASGDQETQYF. The CDR3 DNA reads as TGCGCCAGCAGTAAAACCTGGGCTAGCGGGGACCAAGAGACCCAGTACTTC.

V gene TRBV9 combines with J gene TRBJ2-7; TRBD2 matches 14 bases. This CDR3 spans 16 amino acids. V was clipped by 4 bases and J by 4 bases; unmatched bases: 7. Looked up from germline, CDR1 is SGDLS and CDR2 is YYNGEE. CDR3 region: CASSFGGLAGVYEQYF. DNA for the CDR3: TGTGCCAGCAGCTTTGGGGGACTAGCGGGAGTGTACGAGCAGTACTTC.

V gene TRBV27 combines with J gene TRBJ1-5, with D possibly being TRBD1 (6 bases). The CDR3 has 16 amino acids. Germline-derived CDR1 and CDR2 are MNHEY and SMNVEV (reference sequence). The germline V and J ends were trimmed by 5 bases and 0 bases, with 14 bases remaining between them. CDR3: CASSTGQPYSNQPQHF. CDR3 bases: TGTGCCAGCAGTACAGGACAGCCGTATAGCAATCAGCCCCAGCATTTT.

The gene calls are TRBV19 and TRBJ2-3; 13 bases match TRBD2. This CDR3 region has 16 residues. Trimming removed 5 bases from V and 4 bases from J; junction bases left unmatched: 6. Germline V gives CDR1 LNHDA, CDR2 SQIVND (reference sequence). CDR3 coding DNA: TGTGCCAGTAGTGGGCGACTAGCGGGAGGTTCAGATACGCAGTATTTT. Translated: CASSGRLAGGSDTQYF.

The chain uses TRBV12-2 and TRBJ1-1. TRBV12-2 counts as a pseudogene. This CDR3 has 15 amino acids. The CDR3: CASRLDGWMNTEAFF. The DNA of the CDR3 is TGTGCAAGTCGCTTAGACGGGTGGATGAACACTGAAGCTTTCTTT.

V and J are TRBV19 and TRBJ2-7; tentative D call: TRBD1 (6 bases). CDR3 length: 14 residues. CDR1 is LNHDA and CDR2 is SQIVND in the germline V gene (reference sequence). Trimming took 5 bases from V and 0 from J, leaving 11 bases between them. The CDR3 DNA is TGTGCCAGTAGTCGACAGGAGAGCTCCTACGAGCAGTACTTC. This encodes CASSRQESSYEQYF.

The chain has TRBV6-5 and TRBJ1-6; a possible D gene is TRBD1 (6 bases). This CDR3 has 16 residues. V was cut by 4 bases and J by 0 bases, with 10 bases left in between. Germline values: CDR1 MNHEY, CDR2 SVGAGI. The CDR3 DNA is TGTGCCAGCAGTTTACAGGGCAGCTCCTATAATTCACCCCTCCACTTT. This codes for CASSLQGSSYNSPLHF.

A note on this clone: The sample holds other DNA sequences that translate to the same CDR3. The rearrangement uses TRBV7-9 and TRBJ2-3; tentatively, D is TRBD1 (5 bases). The CDR3 consists of 14 residues. Trimming cost V 1 base and J 3 bases, with 8 bases left between them. Germline V gene lookup returns CDR1 SEHNR and CDR2 FQNEAQ (reference sequence). In DNA, the CDR3 is TGTGCCAGCAGCTTAGAACAGGCGACAGATACGCAGTATTTT. Amino acid sequence: CASSLEQATDTQYF.

As regards this clone: Other nucleotide sequences from this sample produce the same CDR3. J is TRBJ2-3 and V is TRBV29-1; 12 bases fit TRBD2. CDR1 SQVTM and CDR2 ANQGSEA come from the germline V gene. The junction had 11 bases not matched to a gene; V was cut back by 0 bases and J by 4 bases. The CDR3 is 18 amino acids. In DNA form, the CDR3 reads TGCAGCGTTGAAGACCCTCTTGGACTAGCGGGAAGGGCAGATACGCAGTATTTT. Amino acids: CSVEDPLGLAGRADTQYF.